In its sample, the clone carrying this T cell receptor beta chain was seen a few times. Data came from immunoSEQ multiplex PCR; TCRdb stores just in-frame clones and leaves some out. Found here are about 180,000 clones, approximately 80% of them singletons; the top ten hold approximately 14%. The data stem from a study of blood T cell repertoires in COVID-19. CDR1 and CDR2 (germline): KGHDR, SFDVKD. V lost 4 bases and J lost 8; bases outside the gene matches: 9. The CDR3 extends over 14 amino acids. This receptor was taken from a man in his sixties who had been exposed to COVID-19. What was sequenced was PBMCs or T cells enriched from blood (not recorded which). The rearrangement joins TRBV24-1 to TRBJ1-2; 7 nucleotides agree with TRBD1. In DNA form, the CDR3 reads TGTGCCACCAGTGACCCGGGGGACAGTGGGGGCTACACCTTC. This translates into CATSDPGDSGGYTF.